This TCR beta chain emerged from a study of blood T cells in healthy people across ages. Per-sample PBMC isolation yielded at least 7 million cells. CDR1 and CDR2 (germline): SNHLY, FYNNEI. The CDR3 totals 14 residues. V was pared by 8 bases and J by 3 bases, with 9 bases of the junction left unmatched. For the second PCR, which ran for about 6 to 11 cycles, a sample-barcoded 5' primer and a J-beta primer mix were used. Template switching added a 12-random-nucleotide identifier to every cDNA molecule. In TCRdb, the 5' RACE reads were re-called with MiXCR into one record per CDR3 protein. The sample lists around 1.5 million distinct CDR3 sequences, approximately 59% occurring once.

The sequence was collected from a man aged 18-30 years in good health. The sample consisted of blood. The rearrangement links TRBV2 to TRBJ2-7, with 8 bases identical to TRBD2. The CDR3 DNA sequence: TGTGCCAGCGGGAAACTAGCGGCTTTCTACGAGCAGTACTTC. Protein: CASGKLAAFYEQYF.